This TCR beta chain appears in the sequencing data of a study of cytomegalovirus exposure and HLA in healthy donors. J was trimmed by 5 bases and V by 2 bases; bases with no gene match: 6. The germline V gene has CDR1 SGHTA and CDR2 FQGNSA. This CDR3 has 16 residues. Data came from immunoSEQ multiplex PCR; TCRdb stores just in-frame clones and leaves some out. This sample has 200,000 or so clones; 70% to 90% occur once, and the top ten carry 2.9%. The chain has TRBV7-2 and TRBJ2-2, with 9 bases fitting TRBD2. The origin of this receptor is a woman under 30 in good health and CMV-seronegative. The specimen sequenced was PBMCs. CDR3 amino acids: CASSLRRAGGTGELFF. The CDR3 DNA is TGTGCCAGCAGCTTACGCCGAGCGGGAGGAACCGGGGAGCTGTTTTTT.